This T cell receptor beta chain was found in a study of cytomegalovirus exposure and HLA in healthy donors. Notes on the study in general: Many donors carried some public TCRs, although rarity characterized most TCR sequences. The authors assumed roughly uniform sequencing depth across donors for presence/absence analyses.

The PCR contained 60 Vbeta and 13 Jbeta primers. Clones were sequenced by immunoSEQ multiplex PCR, and TCRdb holds only the in-frame ones, with some missing. Counted here are about 94,000 clones, more than 70% occurring once; the ten biggest clones make up about 3.8%. Regarding this clone: The target antigen is unknown.

Sequencing was performed on PBMCs. The clonotype originates from a woman in her thirties or forties in good health and CMV-seronegative.

CDR3 sequence reads: CASSFAGGSGETQYF. The CDR3 DNA reads TGTGCCAGCAGCTTTGCCGGGGGGTCCGGGGAGACCCAGTACTTC. V and J are TRBV7-6 and TRBJ2-5; 7 bases are shared with TRBD2. Trimming at V came to 3 bases and at J to 5 bases, leaving 9 bases not matched to a gene. Germline lookup yields CDR1 SGHVS and CDR2 FNYEAQ. There are 15 residues in the CDR3.